These 2 T cell receptor beta chains were all obtained from the same sample, sequenced in a study of regulatory T cells in long-lasting Graves disease. Library construction for TCR beta used iRepertoire HTBI primers and Arm-PCR of CDR3 regions. TCRdb used MiXCR to reprocess the multiplex PCR reads, holding one entry per CDR3 protein. The table has more than 650,000 distinct CDR3 sequences, around 32% seen once. The time point denotes: persistent/refractory GD, antithyroid drugs over 5 years with positive TRAb. PBMC RNA was the source of the TCR library. The source material was peripheral blood mononuclear cells (PBMCs), sampled when the disease was refractory, from a patient treated with antithyroid drugs. Receptors originate from a female donor with Graves disease.

This clonotype has more than one count but fewer than ten. This chain joins TRBV29-1 and TRBJ2-5, with TRBD2 matching 12 bases. The CDR3 sequence is 17 residues long. Germline V gene lookup returns CDR1 SQVTM and CDR2 ANQGSEA. V shed 6 bases, J shed 5 bases, and the junction held 16 bases outside the gene matches. CDR3: CSVLWASGRALHETQYF. The CDR3 coding sequence is TGCAGCGTCCTGTGGGCTAGCGGGAGGGCCCTCCACGAGACCCAGTACTTC.

This clonotype came up a few times. The chain is built from TRBV6-5 and TRBJ2-7; the match to TRBD2 covers 15 bases. The CDR3 is 18 residues long. The junction had 12 bases not matched to a gene; V was cut back by 4 bases and J by 5 bases. CDR1 MNHEY and CDR2 SVGAGI come from the germline V gene. The CDR3 here is CASSSTKPGLAGGDEQYF. The CDR3 coding sequence is TGTGCCAGCAGTTCGACTAAACCAGGACTAGCGGGAGGGGACGAGCAGTACTTC.